The 13 T cell receptor beta chains presented below share a single source sample, sequenced in a study of beta chain features in type 1 diabetes. The antigens these receptors bind are not known. General study points: Across all four CD4+ subsets, people with type 1 diabetes showed modestly shorter TCRB CDR3s.

Expressed TCRB transcripts were sequenced because the entire RNA isolate underwent reverse transcription. Sequencing was performed with immunoSEQ multiplex PCR; in TCRdb, only in-frame clones are kept and a portion is missing. The sample lists about 240,000 clones, approximately 14% occurring once. Sequencing used naive CD4+ T cells from blood. The receptors here all came from a man aged 30 to 45 with type 1 diabetes.

A note on this clone: This CDR3 is also generated by other DNA sequences in the sample. V usage is TRBV19 and J usage is TRBJ1-5, with D maybe TRBD1 (5 bases). V lost 3 bases, J lost 1 base, and 7 bases lay in between. The CDR3 loop spans 14 amino acids. CDR1 is LNHDA and CDR2 is SQIVND in the germline V gene (reference sequence). As DNA, the CDR3 is TGTGCCAGTAGTATCGGGGGAAGCAATCAGCCCCAGCATTTT. This translates into CASSIGGSNQPQHF.

V gene TRBV19 combines with J gene TRBJ2-7; TRBD2 matches at 8 bases. This CDR3 contains 15 residues. The V and J ends lost 6 bases and 2 bases, in that order; junction bases with no gene match: 9. Germline V gene lookup returns CDR1 LNHDA and CDR2 SQIVND (reference sequence). CDR3 region: CASSLVLAETYEQYF. CDR3 coding DNA: TGTGCCAGTAGCTTAGTACTAGCGGAGACCTACGAGCAGTACTTC.

V and J are TRBV7-2 and TRBJ2-3; TRBD2 matches at 11 bases. J lost 3 bases, V lost 2 bases, and 4 bases had no gene match. This CDR3 spans 16 amino acids. CDR1 and CDR2 from the germline V gene are SGHTA and FQGNSA. CDR3 DNA: TGTGCCAGCAGCTTACTAGCGGGAGGCGGAACAGATACGCAGTATTTT. It encodes CASSLLAGGGTDTQYF.

The table lists this clone with a few counts. V gene TRBV5-1 combines with J gene TRBJ1-4, with TRBD1 identical over 12 bases. The CDR3 extends over 14 amino acids. Trimming at V came to 4 bases and at J to 8 bases, leaving 3 bases not matched to a gene. The germline CDR1 and CDR2 sequences are SGHRS and YFSETQ. CDR3 sequence reads: CASSAGTGGEKLFF. CDR3 sequence (DNA): TGCGCCAGCAGCGCCGGGACAGGGGGCGAAAAACTGTTTTTT.

J is TRBJ1-2 and V is TRBV29-1; possible D gene TRBD1, 6 bases. The germline V gene has CDR1 SQVTM and CDR2 ANQGSEA. V was pared by 2 bases and J by 4 bases, with 14 bases between. The CDR3 has 14 amino acids. The CDR3 here is CSVESRRGGYGYTF. The CDR3 region has the DNA TGCAGCGTTGAATCCCGCAGGGGCGGCTATGGCTACACCTTC.

The chain joins TRBV4-1 to TRBJ2-1; TRBD2 aligns across 12 bases. Germline V gene lookup returns CDR1 MGHRA and CDR2 YSYEKL. V trimming: 3 bases; J trimming: 5 bases; junction bases outside the gene matches: 8. CDR3 length: 17 residues. CDR3: CASSQTQLAGGHNEQFF. Here the CDR3 DNA reads TGCGCCAGCAGCCAGACCCAACTAGCGGGAGGACACAATGAGCAGTTCTTC.

The J gene is TRBJ1-1, the V gene TRBV7-9; the D is unclear. This CDR3 region has 14 residues. V lost 5 bases, J lost 1 base, and 11 bases lay in between. Germline CDR1 and CDR2: SEHNR and FQNEAQ (reference sequence). The CDR3 spells CASSAMGENTEAFF. CDR3 coding DNA: TGTGCCAGCAGCGCTATGGGAGAGAACACTGAAGCTTTCTTT.

This clone was picked up a small number of times. The chain has TRBV30 and TRBJ2-7; maybe TRBD1 (6 bases). V gave up 0 bases and J gave up 5 bases, with 11 bases separating them. CDR1 and CDR2 from the germline V gene are GTSNPN and SVGIG (reference sequence). The CDR3 length is 13 residues. CDR3 coding DNA: TGTGCCTGGAGTGTCGGCAGGGGTAACGAGCAGTACTTC. Protein sequence: CAWSVGRGNEQYF. The variable domain in full, completed from reference TRBV30 and TRBJ2-7, reads SQTIHQWPATLVQPVGSPLSLECTVEGTSNPNLYWYRQAAGRGLQLLFYSVGIGQISSEVPQNLSASRPQDRQFILSSKKLLLSDSGFYLCAWSVGRGNEQYFGPGTRLTVT.

This clone was detected a few times. CDR3 protein: CASSQGAGGPRRAEAFF. The DNA of the CDR3 is TGTGCCAGCAGCCAAGGGGCAGGGGGCCCCCGAAGGGCTGAAGCTTTCTTT. J is TRBJ1-1 and V is TRBV4-2, with 8 bases matching TRBD1. Germline V CDR1 and CDR2: LGHNA, YNFKEQ. The CDR3 has 17 residues. J was trimmed by 6 bases and V by 1 base; bases with no gene match: 13.

This rearrangement joins TRBV9 to TRBJ2-3, with 8 bases identical to TRBD2. This CDR3 comprises 15 residues. V trimming: 1 base; J trimming: 5 bases; junction bases outside the gene matches: 6. CDR1 and CDR2 from the germline V gene are SGDLS and YYNGEE. The CDR3 region has the DNA TGTGCCAGCAGCGTACGGGGGGGCCAAAGAGATACGCAGTATTTT. This translates into CASSVRGGQRDTQYF.

This chain links TRBV5-6 with TRBJ2-1; 7 bases map to TRBD1. Germline loops: CDR1 SGHDT, CDR2 YYEEEE. V was clipped by 3 bases and J by 0 bases; unmatched bases: 3. CDR3 length: 15 residues. DNA of the CDR3: TGTGCCAGCAGCTCCAGGGGGAGCTCCTACAATGAGCAGTTCTTC. This encodes CASSSRGSSYNEQFF.

The J gene is TRBJ1-6, the V gene TRBV4-1; 9 nucleotides match TRBD1. J lost 8 bases, V lost 0 bases, and 2 bases had no gene match. The CDR3 has 15 amino acids. Looked up from germline, CDR1 is MGHRA and CDR2 is YSYEKL. The CDR3 loop reads CASSQDGQGYSPLHF. The DNA for the CDR3 is TGCGCCAGCAGCCAAGACGGACAGGGGTATTCACCCCTCCACTTT.

The chain recombines TRBV6-1 with TRBJ1-1; D may be TRBD1 (5 bases). The V end was cut by 5 bases, the J end by 4 bases, with 14 bases between. CDR1 and CDR2 (germline): MNHNS, SASEGT. The CDR3 contains 14 residues. CDR3 in DNA: TGTGCCAGCAGTAACGGGCCGCAGGGCACTGAAGCTTTCTTT. It codes for CASSNGPQGTEAFF.